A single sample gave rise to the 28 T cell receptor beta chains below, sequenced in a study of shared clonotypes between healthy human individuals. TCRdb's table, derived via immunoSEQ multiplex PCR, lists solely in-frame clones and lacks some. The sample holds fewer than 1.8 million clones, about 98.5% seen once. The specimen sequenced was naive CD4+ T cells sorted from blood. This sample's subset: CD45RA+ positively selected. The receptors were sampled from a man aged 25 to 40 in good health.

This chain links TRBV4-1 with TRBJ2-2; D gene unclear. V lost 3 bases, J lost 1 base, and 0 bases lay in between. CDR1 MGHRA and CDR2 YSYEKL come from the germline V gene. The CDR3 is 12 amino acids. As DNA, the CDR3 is TGCGCCAGCAGCCAGAACACCGGGGAGCTGTTTTTT. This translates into CASSQNTGELFF.

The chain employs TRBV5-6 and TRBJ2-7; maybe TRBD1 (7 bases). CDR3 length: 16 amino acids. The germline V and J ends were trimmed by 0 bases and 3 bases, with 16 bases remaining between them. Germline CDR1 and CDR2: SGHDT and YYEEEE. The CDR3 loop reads CASSLDGGGISYEQYF. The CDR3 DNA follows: TGTGCCAGCAGCTTGGACGGAGGGGGCATCAGCTACGAGCAGTACTTC.

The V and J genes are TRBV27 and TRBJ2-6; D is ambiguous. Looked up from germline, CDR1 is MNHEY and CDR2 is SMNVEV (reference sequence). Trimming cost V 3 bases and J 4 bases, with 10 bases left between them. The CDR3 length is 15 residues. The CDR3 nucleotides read TGTGCCAGCAGTTTGGCTGGGTCCGGGGCCAACGTCCTGACTTTC. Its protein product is CASSLAGSGANVLTF.

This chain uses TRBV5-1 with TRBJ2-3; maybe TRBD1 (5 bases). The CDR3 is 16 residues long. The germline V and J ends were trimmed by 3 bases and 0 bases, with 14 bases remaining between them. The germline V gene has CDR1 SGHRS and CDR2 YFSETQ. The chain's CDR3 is CASSSWGATSTDTQYF. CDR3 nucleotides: TGCGCCAGCAGCTCCTGGGGCGCTACTAGCACAGATACGCAGTATTTT.

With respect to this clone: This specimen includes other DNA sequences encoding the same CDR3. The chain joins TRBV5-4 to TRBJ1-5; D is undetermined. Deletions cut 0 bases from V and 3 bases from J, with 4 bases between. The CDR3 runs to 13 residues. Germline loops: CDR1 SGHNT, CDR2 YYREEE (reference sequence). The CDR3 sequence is CASSLGSNQPQHF. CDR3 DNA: TGTGCCAGCAGCTTGGGTTCCAATCAGCCCCAGCATTTT.

In DNA, the CDR3 is TGTGCCAGCTCACCTTCGACTAGCGCTTCCTACGAGCAGTACTTC. It is translated as CASSPSTSASYEQYF. The gene calls are TRBV18 and TRBJ2-7; 8 positions match TRBD2. CDR3 length: 15 amino acids. The V and J ends lost 3 bases and 1 base, in that order; junction bases with no gene match: 5. Germline loops: CDR1 KGHSH, CDR2 LQKENI.

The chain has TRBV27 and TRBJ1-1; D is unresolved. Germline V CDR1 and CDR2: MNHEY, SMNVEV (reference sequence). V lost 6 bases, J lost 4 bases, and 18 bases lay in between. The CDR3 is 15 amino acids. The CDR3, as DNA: TGTGCCAGCAGAACCCGCGGTCGCCAGTTCACTGAAGCTTTCTTT. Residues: CASRTRGRQFTEAFF.

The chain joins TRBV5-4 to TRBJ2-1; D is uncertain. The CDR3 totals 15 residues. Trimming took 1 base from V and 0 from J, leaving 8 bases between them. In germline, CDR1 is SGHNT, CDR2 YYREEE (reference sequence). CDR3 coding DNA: TGTGCCAGCAGCTTGAGGCTGAGCTCCTACAATGAGCAGTTCTTC. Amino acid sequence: CASSLRLSSYNEQFF.

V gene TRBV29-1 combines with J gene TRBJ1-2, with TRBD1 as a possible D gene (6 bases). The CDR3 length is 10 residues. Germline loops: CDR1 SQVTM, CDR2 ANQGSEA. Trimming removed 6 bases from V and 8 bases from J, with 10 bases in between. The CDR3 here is CSVGTLGYTF. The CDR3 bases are TGCAGCGTCGGGACACTCGGCTACACCTTC.

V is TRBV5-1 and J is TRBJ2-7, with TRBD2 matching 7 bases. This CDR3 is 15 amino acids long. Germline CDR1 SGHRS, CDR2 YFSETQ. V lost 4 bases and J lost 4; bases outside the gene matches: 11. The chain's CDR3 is CASSPTSDYAYEQYF. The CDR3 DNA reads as TGCGCCAGCAGCCCCACTAGCGATTACGCGTACGAGCAGTACTTC.

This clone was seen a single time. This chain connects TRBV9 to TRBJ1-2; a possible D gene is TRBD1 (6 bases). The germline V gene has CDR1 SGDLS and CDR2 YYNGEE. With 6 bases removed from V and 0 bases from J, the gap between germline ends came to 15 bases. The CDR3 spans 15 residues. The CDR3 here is CASIRGQGANYGYTF. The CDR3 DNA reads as TGTGCCAGCATCAGGGGCCAAGGAGCTAACTATGGCTACACCTTC.

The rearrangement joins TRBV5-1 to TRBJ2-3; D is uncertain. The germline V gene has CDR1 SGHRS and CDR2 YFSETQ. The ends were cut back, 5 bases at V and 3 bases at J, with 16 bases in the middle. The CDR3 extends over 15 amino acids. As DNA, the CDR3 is TGCGCCAGCAGTCCTTGGGCGGATGGGACAGATACGCAGTATTTT. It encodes CASSPWADGTDTQYF.

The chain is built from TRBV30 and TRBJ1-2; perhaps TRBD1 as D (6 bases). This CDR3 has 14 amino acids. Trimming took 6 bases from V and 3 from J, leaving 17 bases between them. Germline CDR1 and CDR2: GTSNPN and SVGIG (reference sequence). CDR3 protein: CACTRGLYDYGYTF. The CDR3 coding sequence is TGTGCCTGCACCAGGGGTTTATATGACTATGGCTACACCTTC.

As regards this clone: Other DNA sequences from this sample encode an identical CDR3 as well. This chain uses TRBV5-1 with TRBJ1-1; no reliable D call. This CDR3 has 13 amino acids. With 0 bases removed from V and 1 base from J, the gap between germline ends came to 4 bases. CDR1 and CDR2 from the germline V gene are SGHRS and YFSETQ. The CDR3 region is CASSLDPNTEAFF. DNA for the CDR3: TGCGCCAGCAGCTTGGATCCGAACACTGAAGCTTTCTTT.

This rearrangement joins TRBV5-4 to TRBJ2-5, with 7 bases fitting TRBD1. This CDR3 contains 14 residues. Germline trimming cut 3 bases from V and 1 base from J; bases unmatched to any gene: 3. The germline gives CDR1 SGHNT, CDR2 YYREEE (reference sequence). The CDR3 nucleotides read TGTGCCAGCAGCTCGACAGGGCTCCAAGAGACCCAGTACTTC. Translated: CASSSTGLQETQYF. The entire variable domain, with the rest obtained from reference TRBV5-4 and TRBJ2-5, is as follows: ETGVTQSPTHLIKTRGQQVTLRCSSQSGHNTVSWYQQALGQGPQFIFQYYREEENGRGNFPPRFSGLQFPNYSSELNVNALELDDSALYLCASSSTGLQETQYFGPGTRLLVL.

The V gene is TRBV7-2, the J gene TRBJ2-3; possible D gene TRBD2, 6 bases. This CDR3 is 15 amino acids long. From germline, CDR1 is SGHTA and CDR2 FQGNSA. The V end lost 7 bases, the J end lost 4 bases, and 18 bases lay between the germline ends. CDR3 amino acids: CASTPRRGQADTQYF. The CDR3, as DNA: TGTGCCAGCACCCCCCGGCGGGGCCAGGCAGATACGCAGTATTTT.

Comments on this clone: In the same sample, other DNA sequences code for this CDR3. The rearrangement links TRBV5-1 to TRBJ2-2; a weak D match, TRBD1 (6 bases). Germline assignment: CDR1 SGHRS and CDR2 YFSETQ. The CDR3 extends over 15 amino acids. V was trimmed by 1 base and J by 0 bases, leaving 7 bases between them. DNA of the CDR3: TGCGCCAGCAGCTTGACAGGGCCGAACACCGGGGAGCTGTTTTTT. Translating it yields CASSLTGPNTGELFF.

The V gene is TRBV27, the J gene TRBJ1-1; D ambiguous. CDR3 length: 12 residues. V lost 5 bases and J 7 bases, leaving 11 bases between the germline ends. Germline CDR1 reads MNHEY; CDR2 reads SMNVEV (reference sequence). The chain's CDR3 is CASSPRPVEAFF. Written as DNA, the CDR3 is TGTGCCAGCAGTCCGCGACCGGTTGAAGCTTTCTTT.

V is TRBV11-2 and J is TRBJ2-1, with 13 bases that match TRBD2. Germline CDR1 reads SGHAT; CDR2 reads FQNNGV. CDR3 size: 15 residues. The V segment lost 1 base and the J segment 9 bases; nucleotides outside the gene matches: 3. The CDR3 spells CASSLGTSGSTEQFF. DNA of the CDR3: TGTGCCAGCAGCTTAGGGACTAGCGGGAGTACTGAGCAGTTCTTC.

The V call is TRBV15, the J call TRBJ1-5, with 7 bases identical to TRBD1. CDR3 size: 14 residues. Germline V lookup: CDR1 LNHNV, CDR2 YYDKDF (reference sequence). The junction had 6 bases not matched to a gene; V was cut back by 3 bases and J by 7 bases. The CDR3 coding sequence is TGTGCCACCAGCAGCTTTACAGGGGTACAGCCCCAGCATTTT. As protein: CATSSFTGVQPQHF.

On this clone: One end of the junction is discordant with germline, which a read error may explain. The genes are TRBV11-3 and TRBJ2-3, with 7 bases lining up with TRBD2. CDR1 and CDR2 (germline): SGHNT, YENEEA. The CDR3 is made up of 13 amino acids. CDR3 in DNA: TGCGCCAGCGGGACGGGAGGAACAGATACGCAGTATTTT. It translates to CASGTGGTDTQYF.

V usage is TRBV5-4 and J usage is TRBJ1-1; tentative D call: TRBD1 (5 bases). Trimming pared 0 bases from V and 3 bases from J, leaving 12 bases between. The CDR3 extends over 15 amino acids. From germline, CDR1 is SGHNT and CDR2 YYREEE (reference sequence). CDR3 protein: CASSLEGQPHTEAFF. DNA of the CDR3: TGTGCCAGCAGCTTGGAAGGACAACCCCACACTGAAGCTTTCTTT.

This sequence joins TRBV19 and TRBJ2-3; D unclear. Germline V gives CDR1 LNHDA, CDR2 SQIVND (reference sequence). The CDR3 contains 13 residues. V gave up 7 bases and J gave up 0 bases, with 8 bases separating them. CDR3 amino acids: CASNRASTDTQYF. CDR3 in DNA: TGTGCCAGTAACCGGGCTAGCACAGATACGCAGTATTTT.

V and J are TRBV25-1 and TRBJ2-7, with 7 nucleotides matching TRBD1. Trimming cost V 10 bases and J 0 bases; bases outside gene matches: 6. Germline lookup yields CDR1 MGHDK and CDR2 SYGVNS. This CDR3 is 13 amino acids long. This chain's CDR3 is CATSDRSSYEQYF. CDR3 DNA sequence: TGTGCCACCTCGGACAGGAGCTCCTACGAGCAGTACTTC.

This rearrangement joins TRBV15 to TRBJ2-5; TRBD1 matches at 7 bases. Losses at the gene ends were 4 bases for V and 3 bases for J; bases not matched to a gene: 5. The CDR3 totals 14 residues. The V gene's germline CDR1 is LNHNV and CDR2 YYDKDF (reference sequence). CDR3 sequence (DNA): TGTGCCACCAGCAAGAGGGACAGAAAAGAGACCCAGTACTTC. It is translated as CATSKRDRKETQYF.

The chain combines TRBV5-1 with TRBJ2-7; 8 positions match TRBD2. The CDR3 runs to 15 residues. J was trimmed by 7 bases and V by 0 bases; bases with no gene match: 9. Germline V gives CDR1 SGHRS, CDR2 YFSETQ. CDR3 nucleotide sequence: TGCGCCAGCAGCTTGGAAGGTCGGGAGGGCCGTGAGCAGTACTTC. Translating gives CASSLEGREGREQYF.

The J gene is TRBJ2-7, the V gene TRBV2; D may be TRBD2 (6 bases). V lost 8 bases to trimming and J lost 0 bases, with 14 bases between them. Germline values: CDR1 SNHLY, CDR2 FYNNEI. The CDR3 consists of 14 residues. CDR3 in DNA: TGTGCCAGCCTCCTAGCGCTAAGCTCCTACGAGCAGTACTTC. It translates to CASLLALSSYEQYF.

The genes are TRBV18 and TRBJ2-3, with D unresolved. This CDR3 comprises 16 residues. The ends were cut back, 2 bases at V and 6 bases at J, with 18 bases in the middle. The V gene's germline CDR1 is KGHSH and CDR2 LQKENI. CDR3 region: CASSPKVGLSADTQYF. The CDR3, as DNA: TGTGCCAGCTCACCAAAGGTCGGCTTGAGCGCGGATACGCAGTATTTT.